The 27 T cell receptor beta chains listed next were all sequenced from one sample in a study of Ad26.COV2.S vaccination and SARS-CoV-2 variants. As for treatment: about 20 received Ad26.COV2.S at low or high dose, single or two shots; roughly five received placebo; per-sample allocation not given. Repertoires come from day 63 after the first vaccine or placebo injection. Profiling relied on immunoSEQ multiplex PCR, and the TCRdb table lists in-frame clones only, not all of them. Of 300,000 to 500,000 clones listed, approximately 91% are singletons. The material was peripheral blood, obtained in a trial of Ad26.COV2.S vaccine versus placebo. Receptors were obtained from a person aged 18-60 years who received the Ad26.COV2.S COVID-19 vaccine or a placebo.

The V gene is TRBV5-1, the J gene TRBJ2-7, with D possibly TRBD2 on 5 matching bases. Trimming pared 4 bases from V and 2 bases from J, leaving 13 bases between. Germline V gives CDR1 SGHRS, CDR2 YFSETQ. CDR3 length: 14 residues. The CDR3 bases are TGCGCCAGCAGCCGGGGTGCCCAGACCTACGAGCAGTACTTC. Residues: CASSRGAQTYEQYF.

This clone was found a few times. The V call is TRBV25-1, the J call TRBJ1-3, with D unclear. In germline, CDR1 is MGHDK, CDR2 SYGVNS. The CDR3 covers 17 residues. With 2 bases removed from V and 4 bases from J, the gap between germline ends came to 18 bases. CDR3 sequence: CASSELRTGKAGNTIYF. CDR3 nucleotides: TGTGCCAGCAGTGAACTTCGGACGGGGAAGGCCGGAAACACCATATATTTT.

The chain carries TRBV19 and TRBJ2-7; D perhaps matches TRBD2 (6 bases). The V and J ends lost 6 bases and 12 bases respectively, with 24 bases between them. The CDR3 length is 14 residues. The V gene's germline CDR1 is LNHDA and CDR2 SQIVND (reference sequence). The CDR3 DNA reads TGTGCCAGTAGGCCTCGGGACTTTCAATTTGCAGTGTACTTC. Translation gives CASRPRDFQFAVYF. Based on the CDR3 plus reference TRBV19 and TRBJ2-7, the full variable domain is DGGITQSPKYLFRKEGQNVTLSCEQNLNHDAMYWYRQDPGQGLRLIYYSQIVNDFQKGDIAEGYSVSREKKESFPLTVTSAQKNPTAFYLCASRPRDFQFAVYFGPGTRLTVT.

This chain joins TRBV4-1 and TRBJ2-3; 8 positions agree with TRBD2. Germline values: CDR1 MGHRA, CDR2 YSYEKL. The CDR3 is made up of 18 amino acids. With 4 bases clipped from V and 0 bases from J, the junction kept 12 bases outside the gene matches. The CDR3 loop reads CASSPGETRGGSTDTQYF. The CDR3 DNA reads TGCGCCAGCAGCCCGGGGGAGACCCGGGGGGGAAGCACAGATACGCAGTATTTT.

V gene TRBV11-2 combines with J gene TRBJ1-1; D gene unclear. Germline values: CDR1 SGHAT, CDR2 FQNNGV. V dropped 5 bases and J dropped 3 bases, with 13 bases sitting between them. The CDR3 consists of 14 residues. The CDR3, as DNA: TGTGCCAGCAGCCCCGGGGTTGGGCACACTGAAGCTTTCTTT. This encodes CASSPGVGHTEAFF.

The chain is built from TRBV5-1 and TRBJ1-1, with D maybe TRBD1 (5 bases). This CDR3 is built from 16 residues. From germline, CDR1 is SGHRS and CDR2 YFSETQ. Deletions cut 1 base from V and 4 bases from J, with 17 bases between. The CDR3: CASSLTGPKGFTEAFF. For the CDR3, the DNA is TGCGCCAGCAGCTTGACGGGGCCAAAGGGATTCACTGAAGCTTTCTTT.

This chain uses TRBV7-9 with TRBJ1-1; the D gene is possibly TRBD1 (5 bases). Trimming stripped 5 bases from V and 1 base from J, with 11 bases between. The CDR3 sequence is 14 residues long. The V gene's germline CDR1 is SEHNR and CDR2 FQNEAQ (reference sequence). The CDR3 spells CASSQGAGNTEAFF. CDR3 nucleotide sequence: TGTGCCAGCAGCCAAGGGGCGGGGAACACTGAAGCTTTCTTT. The entire variable domain, with the rest obtained from reference TRBV7-9 and TRBJ1-1, is as follows: DTGVSQNPRHKITKRGQNVTFRCDPISEHNRLYWYRQTLGQGPEFLTYFQNEAQLEKSRLLSDRFSAERPKGSFSTLEIQRTEQGDSAMYLCASSQGAGNTEAFFGQGTRLTVV.

This clone came up once. The chain combines TRBV7-2 with TRBJ1-1, with a tentative D call TRBD1 (6 bases). Germline V lookup: CDR1 SGHTA, CDR2 FQGNSA. The V gene lost 5 bases and the J gene lost 10 bases, with 26 bases spanning the gap. The CDR3 runs to 16 residues. The CDR3 protein is CASSPGSGEGRSGAFF. CDR3 coding DNA: TGTGCCAGCAGCCCTGGGTCAGGGGAGGGACGTTCTGGAGCTTTCTTT.

A note on this clone: Other nucleotide sequences in the sample specify the same CDR3. V gene TRBV5-1 combines with J gene TRBJ2-7; D may be TRBD2 (5 bases). Per the germline V gene, CDR1 is SGHRS and CDR2 is YFSETQ. Trimming took 5 bases from V and 5 from J, leaving 17 bases between them. This CDR3 is 14 amino acids long. The CDR3 DNA follows: TGCGCCAGCAGTTCGTTAGGCCTCGGGGACGAGCAGTACTTC. It is translated as CASSSLGLGDEQYF.

The V call is TRBV10-1, the J call TRBJ2-6; D not resolved. Between the trimmed V and J ends, which lost 6 bases and 4 bases, there was a span of 10 bases. The CDR3 consists of 14 residues. Germline assignment: CDR1 WNHNN and CDR2 SYGVQD (reference sequence). The CDR3 DNA reads as TGCGCCAGCAGCCCGAATTTGGGGGCCAACGTCCTGACTTTC. It translates to CASSPNLGANVLTF.

The gene calls are TRBV5-6 and TRBJ2-3; TRBD2 matches at 7 bases. V was pared by 4 bases and J by 6 bases, with 11 bases of the junction left unmatched. Germline CDR1 is SGHDT and CDR2 is YYEEEE. The CDR3 covers 15 residues. The CDR3 DNA follows: TGTGCCAGCAGCCCCCTGGGCGGGGGAGAGGATACGCAGTATTTT. Translating it yields CASSPLGGGEDTQYF. The full variable domain, with the rest looked up from reference TRBV5-6 and TRBJ2-3, is DAGVTQSPTHLIKTRGQQVTLRCSPKSGHDTVSWYQQALGQGPQFIFQYYEEEERQRGNFPDRFSGHQFPNYSSELNVNALLLGDSALYLCASSPLGGGEDTQYFGPGTRLTVL.

This clone was observed a single time. The rearrangement joins TRBV11-1 to TRBJ2-3; TRBD2 agrees at 8 bases. The germline CDR1 and CDR2 sequences are SGHAT and FQDESV (reference sequence). CDR3 length: 15 residues. Losses at the gene ends were 8 bases for V and 5 bases for J; bases not matched to a gene: 12. The CDR3 DNA follows: TGTGCCAGCGGAACCGAGCGGGGGAAAAGAGATACGCAGTATTTT. As protein: CASGTERGKRDTQYF.

This chain links TRBV15 with TRBJ2-1; 9 positions agree with TRBD1. The junction had 8 bases not matched to a gene; V was cut back by 5 bases and J by 6 bases. This CDR3 has 15 residues. Germline V gene data show CDR1 as LNHNV and CDR2 as YYDKDF (reference sequence). This CDR3 reads CATSSRDRDSNEQFF. CDR3 bases: TGTGCCACCAGCTCCCGGGACAGGGATTCCAATGAGCAGTTCTTC.

J is TRBJ1-6 and V is TRBV7-2, with D possibly being TRBD1 (6 bases). Germline V lookup: CDR1 SGHTA, CDR2 FQGNSA. The CDR3 spans 15 residues. V gave up 2 bases and J gave up 5 bases, with 10 bases separating them. CDR3 nucleotide sequence: TGTGCCAGCAGCTTAATGGGACACCATAATTCACCCCTCCACTTT. Its protein product is CASSLMGHHNSPLHF.

This chain links TRBV7-8 with TRBJ2-2; TRBD2 agrees at 12 bases. CDR1 is SGHVS, CDR2 FQNEAQ, per germline. Losses at the gene ends were 5 bases for V and 6 bases for J; bases not matched to a gene: 13. The CDR3 spans 18 residues. CDR3 DNA sequence: TGTGCCAGCAGCCGTGGCTGGCTAGCGGGGGGGCGGTCCGGGGAGCTGTTTTTT. Amino acid sequence: CASSRGWLAGGRSGELFF.

The chain carries TRBV5-4 and TRBJ2-7; D not certain. CDR1 and CDR2 (germline): SGHNT, YYREEE (reference sequence). V was shortened by 4 bases and J by 0 bases, with 11 bases between the two germline ends. The CDR3 extends over 14 amino acids. The CDR3 DNA reads TGTGCCAGCAGCGTGGACGTCAACTCCTACGAGCAGTACTTC. It yields the protein CASSVDVNSYEQYF.

The CDR3 DNA reads TGTGCCAGCAGCCAAGTATGGACTAGCGGAGGGGCAGATACGCAGTATTTT. Its protein product is CASSQVWTSGGADTQYF. V and J are TRBV4-2 and TRBJ2-3; TRBD2 aligns across 10 bases. The CDR3 loop spans 17 amino acids. Germline CDR1 is LGHNA and CDR2 is YNFKEQ. Unmatched junction bases numbered 8, after V lost 1 base and J lost 4 bases.

This chain joins TRBV2 and TRBJ2-1; 8 bases map to TRBD1. The V segment lost 6 bases and the J segment 4 bases; nucleotides outside the gene matches: 8. CDR3 length: 15 residues. Looked up from germline, CDR1 is SNHLY and CDR2 is FYNNEI. CDR3 DNA: TGTGCCAGCAGGTACAGGGGGGAAGCTTACAATGAGCAGTTCTTC. Its translation is CASRYRGEAYNEQFF.

The CDR3 spells CSASRPSGGAGTDTQYF. In DNA form, the CDR3 reads TGCAGTGCTAGTCGGCCTAGCGGGGGGGCTGGCACAGATACGCAGTATTTT. The genes are TRBV20-1 and TRBJ2-3; the match to TRBD2 covers 12 bases. V was pared by 3 bases and J by 1 base, with 8 bases of the junction left unmatched. Germline V gene sequence: CDR1 DFQATT, CDR2 SNEGSKA (reference sequence). This CDR3 has 17 amino acids.

The V call is TRBV19, the J call TRBJ1-1; D unclear. This CDR3 region has 15 residues. The ends were cut back, 5 bases at V and 1 base at J, with 14 bases in the middle. Per germline, CDR1 LNHDA and CDR2 SQIVND (reference sequence). The DNA of the CDR3 is TGTGCCAGTAGTCTCTTAGCTGGAGGGAACACTGAAGCTTTCTTT. Translation gives CASSLLAGGNTEAFF.

The chain couples TRBV5-8 to TRBJ2-3; D is uncertain. Trimming cost V 4 bases and J 2 bases, with 5 bases left between them. The CDR3 length is 12 residues. CDR1 SGHTS and CDR2 YDEGEE come from the germline V gene. CDR3 region: CASSQYTDTQYF. Here the CDR3 DNA reads TGTGCCAGCAGCCAGTACACAGATACGCAGTATTTT.

Comment on this clone: The junction differs from germline at one of its ends, possibly a read error. The same CDR3 also results from other DNA sequences found in this sample. The gene calls are TRBV18 and TRBJ1-1, with D unclear. Germline CDR1 reads KGHSH; CDR2 reads LQKENI. This CDR3 has 13 residues. CDR3 nucleotide sequence: TGTGCCAGCTCCCCACCGGGGAACACTGAAGCTTTCTTT. It yields the protein CASSPPGNTEAFF. The variable domain in full, completed from reference TRBV18 and TRBJ1-1, reads NAGVMQNPRHLVRRRGQEARLRCSPMKGHSHVYWYRQLPEEGLKFMVYLQKENIIDESGMPKERFSAEFPKEGPSILRIQQVVRGDSAAYFCASSPPGNTEAFFGQGTRLTVV.

This clone has a single count. V gene TRBV2 combines with J gene TRBJ2-1; the D is unclear. The V end was cut by 6 bases, the J end by 13 bases, with 16 bases between. Germline CDR1 and CDR2: SNHLY and FYNNEI. CDR3 size: 12 residues. The CDR3 reads CASRAEAPRQFF. In nucleotides, the CDR3 is TGTGCCAGCAGAGCCGAAGCGCCGCGCCAGTTCTTC.

The chain joins TRBV11-1 to TRBJ1-6; D unclear. This CDR3 is 16 amino acids long. V was clipped by 5 bases and J by 0 bases, with 11 bases between them. CDR1 and CDR2 (germline): SGHAT, FQDESV (reference sequence). This chain's CDR3 is CASSPAASSYNSPLHF. For the CDR3, the DNA is TGTGCCAGCAGCCCCGCGGCGAGCTCCTATAATTCACCCCTCCACTTT. Filled out from reference TRBV11-1 and TRBJ1-6, the complete variable domain reads EAEVAQSPRYKITEKSQAVAFWCDPISGHATLYWYRQILGQGPELLVQFQDESVVDDSQLPKDRFSAERLKGVDSTLKIQPAELGDSAMYLCASSPAASSYNSPLHFGNGTRLTVT.

This clone was found once. V is TRBV18 and J is TRBJ2-3; TRBD2 is a possible D gene (6 bases). Germline assignment: CDR1 KGHSH and CDR2 LQKENI. CDR3 size: 15 residues. The ends were cut back, 3 bases at V and 2 bases at J, with 12 bases in the middle. CDR3 amino acids: CASSPNRGNTDTQYF. The CDR3 DNA reads TGTGCCAGCTCACCCAATCGCGGGAACACAGATACGCAGTATTTT.

The chain joins TRBV4-3 to TRBJ1-5, with D uncertain. This CDR3 has 15 amino acids. Germline CDR1 is LGHNA and CDR2 is YSLEER. Trimming cost V 0 bases and J 4 bases, with 10 bases left between them. CDR3 DNA: TGCGCCAGCAGCCAAGAACGGGGAGAGAATCAGCCCCAGCATTTT. It specifies CASSQERGENQPQHF.

The chain uses TRBV27 and TRBJ2-7; TRBD2 is a possible D gene (5 bases). The CDR3 covers 15 residues. Deletions cut 0 bases from V and 2 bases from J, with 11 bases between. The V gene's germline CDR1 is MNHEY and CDR2 SMNVEV (reference sequence). The CDR3 here is CASSLSGSRTYEQYF. CDR3 nucleotides: TGTGCCAGCAGTTTATCAGGGAGCAGGACCTACGAGCAGTACTTC.